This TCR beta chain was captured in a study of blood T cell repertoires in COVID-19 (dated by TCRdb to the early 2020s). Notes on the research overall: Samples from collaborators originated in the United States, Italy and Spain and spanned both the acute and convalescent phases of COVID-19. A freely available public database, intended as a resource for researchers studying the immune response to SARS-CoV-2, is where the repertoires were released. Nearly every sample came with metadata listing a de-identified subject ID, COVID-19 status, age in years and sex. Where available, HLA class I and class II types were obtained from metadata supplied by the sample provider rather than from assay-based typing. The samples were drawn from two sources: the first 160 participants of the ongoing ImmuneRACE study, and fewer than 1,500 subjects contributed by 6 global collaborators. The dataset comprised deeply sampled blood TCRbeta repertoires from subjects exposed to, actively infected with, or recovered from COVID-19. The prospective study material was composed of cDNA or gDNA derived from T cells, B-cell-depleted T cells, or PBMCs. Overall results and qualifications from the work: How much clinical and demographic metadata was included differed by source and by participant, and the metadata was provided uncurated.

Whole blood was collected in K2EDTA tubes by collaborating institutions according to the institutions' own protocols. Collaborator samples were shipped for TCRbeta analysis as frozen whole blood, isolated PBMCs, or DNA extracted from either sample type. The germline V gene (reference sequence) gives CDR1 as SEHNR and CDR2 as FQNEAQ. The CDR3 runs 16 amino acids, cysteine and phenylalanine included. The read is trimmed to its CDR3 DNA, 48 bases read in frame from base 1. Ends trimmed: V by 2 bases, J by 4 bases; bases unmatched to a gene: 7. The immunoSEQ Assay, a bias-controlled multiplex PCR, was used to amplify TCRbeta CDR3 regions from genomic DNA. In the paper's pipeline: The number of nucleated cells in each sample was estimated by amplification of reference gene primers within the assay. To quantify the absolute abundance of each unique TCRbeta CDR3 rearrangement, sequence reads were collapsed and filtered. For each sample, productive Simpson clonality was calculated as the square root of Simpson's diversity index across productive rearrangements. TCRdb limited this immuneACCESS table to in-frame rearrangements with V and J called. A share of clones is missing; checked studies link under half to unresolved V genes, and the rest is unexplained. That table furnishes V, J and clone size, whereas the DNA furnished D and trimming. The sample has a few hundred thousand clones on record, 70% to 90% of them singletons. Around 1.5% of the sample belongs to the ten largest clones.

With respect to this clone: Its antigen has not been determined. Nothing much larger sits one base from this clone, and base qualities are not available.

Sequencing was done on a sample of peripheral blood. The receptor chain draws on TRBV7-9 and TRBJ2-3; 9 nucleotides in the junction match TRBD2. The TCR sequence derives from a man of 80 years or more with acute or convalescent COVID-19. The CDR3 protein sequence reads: CASSLSSGSIADTQYF. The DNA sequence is TGTGCCAGCAGCTTAAGTAGCGGGAGTATTGCAGATACGCAGTATTTT.